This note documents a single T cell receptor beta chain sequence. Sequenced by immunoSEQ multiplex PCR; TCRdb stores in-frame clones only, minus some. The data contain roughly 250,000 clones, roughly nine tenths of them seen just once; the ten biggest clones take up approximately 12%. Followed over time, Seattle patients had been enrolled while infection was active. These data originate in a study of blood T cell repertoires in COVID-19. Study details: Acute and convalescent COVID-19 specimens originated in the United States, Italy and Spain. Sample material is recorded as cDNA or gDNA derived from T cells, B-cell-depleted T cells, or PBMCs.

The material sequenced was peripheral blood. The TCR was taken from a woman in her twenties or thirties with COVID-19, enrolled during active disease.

CDR3 DNA: TGTGCCAGTACCCCATCCGGGACAGGGGGCCTATATAGCAATCAGCCCCAGCATTTT. Amino acids: CASTPSGTGGLYSNQPQHF. The V call is TRBV19, the J call TRBJ1-5; TRBD1 matches at 12 bases. Germline V gene lookup returns CDR1 LNHDA and CDR2 SQIVND (reference sequence). V was clipped by 7 bases and J by 0 bases; unmatched bases: 13. There are 19 residues in the CDR3.